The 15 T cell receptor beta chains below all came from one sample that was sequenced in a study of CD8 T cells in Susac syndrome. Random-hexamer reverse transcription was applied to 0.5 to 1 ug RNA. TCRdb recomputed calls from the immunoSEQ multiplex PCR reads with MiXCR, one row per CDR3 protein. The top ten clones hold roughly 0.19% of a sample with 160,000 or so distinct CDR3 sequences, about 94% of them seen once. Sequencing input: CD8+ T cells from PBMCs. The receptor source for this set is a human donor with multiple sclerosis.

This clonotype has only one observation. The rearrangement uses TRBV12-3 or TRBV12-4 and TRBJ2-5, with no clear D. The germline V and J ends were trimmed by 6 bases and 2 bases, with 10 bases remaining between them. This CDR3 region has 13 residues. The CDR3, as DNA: TGTGCCAGCAGCTACGATTCACAAGAGACCCAGTACTTC. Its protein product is CASSYDSQETQYF.

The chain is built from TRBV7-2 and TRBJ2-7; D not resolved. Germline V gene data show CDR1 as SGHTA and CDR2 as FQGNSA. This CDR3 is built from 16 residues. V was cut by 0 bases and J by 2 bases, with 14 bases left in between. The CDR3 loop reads CASSLAWWSSTYEQYF. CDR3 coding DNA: TGTGCCAGCAGCTTAGCGTGGTGGAGTTCCACCTACGAGCAGTACTTC.

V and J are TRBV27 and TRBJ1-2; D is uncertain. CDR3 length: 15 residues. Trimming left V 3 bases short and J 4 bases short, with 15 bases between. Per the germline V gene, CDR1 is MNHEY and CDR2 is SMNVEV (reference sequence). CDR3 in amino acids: CASSFDTQLTYGYTF. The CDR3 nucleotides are TGTGCCAGCAGTTTCGATACACAGCTAACCTATGGCTACACCTTC.

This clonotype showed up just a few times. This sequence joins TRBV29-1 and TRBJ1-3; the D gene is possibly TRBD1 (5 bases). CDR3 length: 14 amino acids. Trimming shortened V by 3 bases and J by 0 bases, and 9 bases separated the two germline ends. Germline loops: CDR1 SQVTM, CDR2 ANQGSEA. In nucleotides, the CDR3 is TGCAGCGTTGAGTACAGGAGCTCTGGAAACACCATATATTTT. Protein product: CSVEYRSSGNTIYF.

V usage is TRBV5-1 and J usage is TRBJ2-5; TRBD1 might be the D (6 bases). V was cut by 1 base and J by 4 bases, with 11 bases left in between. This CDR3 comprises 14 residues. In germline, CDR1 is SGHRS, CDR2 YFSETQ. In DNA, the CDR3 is TGCGCCAGCAGCTTGACAGGGTGGGGAGAGACCCAGTACTTC. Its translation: CASSLTGWGETQYF.

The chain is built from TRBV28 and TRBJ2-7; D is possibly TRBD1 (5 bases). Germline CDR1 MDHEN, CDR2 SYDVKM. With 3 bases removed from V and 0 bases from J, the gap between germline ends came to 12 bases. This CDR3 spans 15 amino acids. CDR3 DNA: TGTGCCAGCAGTTTTGGAGACAGAGACTCCTACGAGCAGTACTTC. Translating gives CASSFGDRDSYEQYF.

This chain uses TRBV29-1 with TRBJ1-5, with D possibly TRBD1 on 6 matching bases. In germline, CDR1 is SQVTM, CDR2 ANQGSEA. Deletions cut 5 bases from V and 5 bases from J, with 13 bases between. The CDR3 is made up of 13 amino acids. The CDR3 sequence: CSVKGGEDQPQHF. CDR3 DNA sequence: TGCAGCGTTAAAGGGGGTGAGGATCAGCCCCAGCATTTT.

The chain's CDR3 is CASSVVGQRQETQYF. In DNA, the CDR3 is TGTGCCAGCAGCGTAGTTGGACAGCGCCAAGAGACCCAGTACTTC. The chain carries TRBV9 and TRBJ2-5; D is possibly TRBD1 (6 bases). This CDR3 contains 15 residues. Trimming stripped 0 bases from V and 1 base from J, with 10 bases between. CDR1 SGDLS and CDR2 YYNGEE come from the germline V gene.

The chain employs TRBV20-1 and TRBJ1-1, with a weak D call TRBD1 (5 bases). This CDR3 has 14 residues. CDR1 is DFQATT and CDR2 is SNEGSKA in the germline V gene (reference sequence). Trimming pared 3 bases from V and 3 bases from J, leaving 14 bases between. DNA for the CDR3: TGCAGTGCTAGCGAACCGACCAGGGACACTGAAGCTTTCTTT. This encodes CSASEPTRDTEAFF.

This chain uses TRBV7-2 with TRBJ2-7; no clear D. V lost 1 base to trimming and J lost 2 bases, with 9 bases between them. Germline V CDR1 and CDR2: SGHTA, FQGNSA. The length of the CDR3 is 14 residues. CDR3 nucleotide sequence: TGTGCCAGCAGCTTAGACCGTACCACCTACGAGCAGTACTTC. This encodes CASSLDRTTYEQYF. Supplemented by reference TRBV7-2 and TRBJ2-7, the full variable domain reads GAGVSQSPSNKVTEKGKDVELRCDPISGHTALYWYRQSLGQGLEFLIYFQGNSAPDKSGLPSDRFSAERTGGSVSTLTIQRTQQEDSAVYLCASSLDRTTYEQYFGPGTRLTVT.

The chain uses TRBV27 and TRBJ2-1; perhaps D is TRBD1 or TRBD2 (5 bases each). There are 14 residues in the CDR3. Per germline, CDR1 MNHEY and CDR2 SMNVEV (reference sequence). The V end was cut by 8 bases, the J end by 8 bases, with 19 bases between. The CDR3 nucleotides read TGTGCCAGCCGAATAGCAGGGCTAGCCCATGAGCAGTTCTTC. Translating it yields CASRIAGLAHEQFF.

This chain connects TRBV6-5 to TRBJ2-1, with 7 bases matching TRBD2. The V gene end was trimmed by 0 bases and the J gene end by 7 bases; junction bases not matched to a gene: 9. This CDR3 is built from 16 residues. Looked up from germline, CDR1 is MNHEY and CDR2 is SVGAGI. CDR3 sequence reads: CASSYSTGLVSNEQFF. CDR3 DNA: TGTGCCAGCAGTTACTCGACCGGACTAGTTTCGAATGAGCAGTTCTTC.

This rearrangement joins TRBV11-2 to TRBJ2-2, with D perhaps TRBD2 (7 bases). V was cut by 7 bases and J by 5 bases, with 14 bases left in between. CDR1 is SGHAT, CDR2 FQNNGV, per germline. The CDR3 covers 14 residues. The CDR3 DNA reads TGTGCCAGCACCAAGGGGGGAGGGACCGGGGAGCTGTTTTTT. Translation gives CASTKGGGTGELFF.

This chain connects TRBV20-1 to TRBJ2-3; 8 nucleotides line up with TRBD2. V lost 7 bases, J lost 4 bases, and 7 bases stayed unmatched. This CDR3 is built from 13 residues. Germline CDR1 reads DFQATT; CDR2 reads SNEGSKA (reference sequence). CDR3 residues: CSGGGGLADTQYF. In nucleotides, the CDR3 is TGCAGTGGAGGCGGGGGGCTCGCAGATACGCAGTATTTT.

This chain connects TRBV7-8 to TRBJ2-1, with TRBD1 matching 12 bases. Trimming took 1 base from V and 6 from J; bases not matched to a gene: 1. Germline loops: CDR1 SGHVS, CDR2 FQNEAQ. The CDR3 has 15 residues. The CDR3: CASSLGGQGANEQFF. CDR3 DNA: TGTGCCAGCAGCTTAGGGGGACAGGGGGCCAATGAGCAGTTCTTC.